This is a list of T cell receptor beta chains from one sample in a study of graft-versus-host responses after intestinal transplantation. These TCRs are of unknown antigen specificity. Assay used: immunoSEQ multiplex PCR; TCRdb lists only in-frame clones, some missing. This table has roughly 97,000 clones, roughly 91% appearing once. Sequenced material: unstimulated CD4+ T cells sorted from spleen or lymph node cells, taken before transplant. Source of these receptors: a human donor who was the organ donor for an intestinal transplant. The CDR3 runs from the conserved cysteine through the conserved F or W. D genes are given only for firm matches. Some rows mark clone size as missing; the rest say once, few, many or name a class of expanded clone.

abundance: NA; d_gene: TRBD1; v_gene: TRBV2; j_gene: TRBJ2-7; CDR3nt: TGTGCCAGCACCCGACAGGGACGCGGATACGAGCAGTACTTC; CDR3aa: CASTRQGRGYEQYF
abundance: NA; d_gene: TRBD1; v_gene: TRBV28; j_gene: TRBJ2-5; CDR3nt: TGTGCCAGCAGTTCGACAGGGCGGCAGACCCAGTACTTC; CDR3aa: CASSSTGRQTQYF
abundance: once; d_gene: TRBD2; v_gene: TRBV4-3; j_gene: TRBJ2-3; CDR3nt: TGCGCCAGCAGCCAAGAGGGACTAGCTAGCACAGATACGCAGTATTTT; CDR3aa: CASSQEGLASTDTQYF
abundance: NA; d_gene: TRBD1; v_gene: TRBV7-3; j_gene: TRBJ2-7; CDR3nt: TGTGCCAGCAGCCTTTACCCACAGGGGGCTGGCGAGCAGTACTTC; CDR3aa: CASSLYPQGAGEQYF
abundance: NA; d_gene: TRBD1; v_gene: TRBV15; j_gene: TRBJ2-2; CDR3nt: TGTGCCACCAGAAGGGACAGGGCCGTCGGGGAGCTGTTTTTT; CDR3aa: CATRRDRAVGELFF
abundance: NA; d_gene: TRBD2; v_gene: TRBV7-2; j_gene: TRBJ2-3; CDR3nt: TGTGCCAGCAGCTTATATATGGTGACGGGGGGGCCCACAGATACGCAGTATTTT; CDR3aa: CASSLYMVTGGPTDTQYF
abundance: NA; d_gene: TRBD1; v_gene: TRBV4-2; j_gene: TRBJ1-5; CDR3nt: TGTGCCAGCAGCCAACCAACAGGGGAAAGTAACCAGCCCCAGCATTTT; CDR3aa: CASSQPTGESNQPQHF
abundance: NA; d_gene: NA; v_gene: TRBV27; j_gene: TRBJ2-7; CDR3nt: TGTGCCAGCGGGGCCTGGGGGGTTGGTGTCCACGAGCAGTACTTC; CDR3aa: CASGAWGVGVHEQYF
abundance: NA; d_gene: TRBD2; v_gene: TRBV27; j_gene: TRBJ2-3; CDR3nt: TGTGCCAGCAGTTTGAATCCGGTAGCAGGGCGGGGGACGCAGTATTTT; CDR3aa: CASSLNPVAGRGTQYF
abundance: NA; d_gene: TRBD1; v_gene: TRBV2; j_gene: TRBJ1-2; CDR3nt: TGTGCCAGCAGCATACAAAGGACAGGGCCGAACTATGGCTACACCTTC; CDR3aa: CASSIQRTGPNYGYTF
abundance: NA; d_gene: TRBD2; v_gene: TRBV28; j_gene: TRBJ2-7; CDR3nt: TGTGCCAGCAGTAGGACTAGCGGTTCCTACGAGCAGTACTTC; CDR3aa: CASSRTSGSYEQYF
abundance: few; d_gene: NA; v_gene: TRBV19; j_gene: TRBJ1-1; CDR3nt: TGTGCCAGTCGACAGACAGAGATGAACACTGAAGCTTTCTTT; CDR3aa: CASRQTEMNTEAFF
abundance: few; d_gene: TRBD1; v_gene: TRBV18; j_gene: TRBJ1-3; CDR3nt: TGTGCCAGCTCATCTAAAGGGGGCGGAAACACCATATATTTT; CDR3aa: CASSSKGGGNTIYF